This T cell receptor (beta chain) was recorded in a study of identifying expanded T cells in peripheral blood. Using immunoSEQ multiplex PCR, the repertoire was profiled, and TCRdb retains in-frame clones only, with some absent. The table has some 90,000 clones, approximately 86% seen once. Collection occurred without any documented infections or immune events in donors. Whole-study results and caveats: Variance in clone template counts between roughly 2-week samples significantly increased with total template count across all healthy donors. Over around two and four weeks, about 15 and 19 clones changed, versus roughly 1.2 between replicates.

The CDR3 length is 16 residues. Germline CDR1 SGHNT, CDR2 YYREEE (reference sequence). Trimming removed 0 bases at V and 0 bases at J, with 11 bases between. In regard to this clone: Its specificity is unknown.

Sequenced material: blood. This clonotype originated in a person aged 18 to 75 in good health. The chain employs TRBV5-4 and TRBJ2-3; D is undetermined. CDR3 region: CASSLGGLISTDTQYF. In DNA form, the CDR3 reads TGTGCCAGCAGCTTGGGCGGATTGATAAGCACAGATACGCAGTATTTT.